This is a list of T cell receptor beta chains from one sample in a study of cytomegalovirus exposure and HLA in healthy donors. The table came from immunoSEQ multiplex PCR; TCRdb's copy has only in-frame clones and leaves some out. In the table there are about 130,000 clones, 60% to 75% of which are singletons. Sequencing used PBMCs. All receptors come from a human donor in good health. Each CDR3 is given with its conserved first and last residue. D genes are given only for firm matches. The size of a clone is reported for some rows only, either as once, few or many, or as a class for expanded clones.

size	J	D	length	V	DNA	CDR3
few	TRBJ1-5	-	16	TRBV30	TGTGCCTGGAGTGTAAGGGGAGGTCAGGGAGATCAGCCCCAGCATTTT	CAWSVRGGQGDQPQHF
-	TRBJ1-5	-	13	TRBV18	TGTGCCAGCTCACCGGGGCGCAATCAGCCCCAGCATTTT	CASSPGRNQPQHF
few	TRBJ1-5	-	14	TRBV28	TGTGCCAGCAGTTTGGTCAGGGTCAATCAGCCCCAGCATTTT	CASSLVRVNQPQHF
-	TRBJ2-3	-	14	TRBV6-5	TGTGCCAGCAGGAACTCTAGGAGCACAGATACGCAGTATTTT	CASRNSRSTDTQYF
few	TRBJ1-1	-	13	TRBV25-1	TGTGCCAGCAGAGAGGGTACGAACACTGAAGCTTTCTTT	CASREGTNTEAFF
once	TRBJ2-7	TRBD1	13	TRBV6-5	TGTGCCAGCAGTGTGACAGGGCTGTACGAGCAGTACTTC	CASSVTGLYEQYF
-	TRBJ2-7	TRBD1	12	TRBV29-1	TGCAGCGCGGGACAGCGAGAGTACGAGCAGTACTTC	CSAGQREYEQYF
-	TRBJ1-2	-	14	TRBV6-1	TGTGCCACCTCGAAGGACTTTCTTGCATATGGCTACACCTTC	CATSKDFLAYGYTF
-	TRBJ2-1	TRBD2	20	TRBV28	TGTGCCAGCAGCCTCGCCATCCTTCCGGGGACTAGTAGCAGGTACAATGAGCAGTTCTTC	CASSLAILPGTSSRYNEQFF
-	TRBJ2-1	-	14	TRBV6-4	TGTGCCAGCAGTGACTCGAGAGATCAGGATGAGCAGTTCTTC	CASSDSRDQDEQFF
-	TRBJ1-1	TRBD1	14	TRBV5-1	TGCGCCAGCAGCTTGGGACAGGGAGGCACTGAAGCTTTCTTT	CASSLGQGGTEAFF
-	TRBJ2-5	-	12	TRBV18	TGTGCCAGCTCACCACCGGCAGAGACCCAGTACTTC	CASSPPAETQYF
few	TRBJ2-7	TRBD2	14	TRBV7-8	TGTGCCAGCAGCCCGGATAGCGGGAGGGGAGAGCAGTACTTC	CASSPDSGRGEQYF
once	TRBJ1-2	TRBD1	13	TRBV11-3	TGTGCCAGCAGCCCGGGGACAGGGGGTGGCTACACCTTC	CASSPGTGGGYTF
once	TRBJ2-1	-	16	TRBV11-3	TGTGCCAGCAGCGCCATCGGAGCGGGCTACATGGATGAGCAGTTCTTC	CASSAIGAGYMDEQFF
-	TRBJ2-1	TRBD2	14	TRBV7-2	TGTGCCAGCAGCTGGCGGGAGGCCTTCAATGAGCAGTTCTTC	CASSWREAFNEQFF
-	TRBJ2-4	-	17	TRBV6-1	TGTGCCAGCAGTGAAGCACTTACGTCCCTAGCCAAAAACATTCAGTACTTC	CASSEALTSLAKNIQYF
few	TRBJ2-6	-	16	TRBV7-8	TGTGCCAGCAGCTTGAGGGGGGGATCTGGGGCCAACGTCCTGACTTTC	CASSLRGGSGANVLTF
-	TRBJ1-4	TRBD1	17	TRBV28	TGTGCCAGCAGTTTCCGGACAGGGCGGCGGACTAATGAAAAACTGTTTTTT	CASSFRTGRRTNEKLFF
few	TRBJ2-2	-	15	TRBV5-1	TGCGCCAGCAGCTTGGGACAGCCGAACACCGGGGAGCTGTTTTTT	CASSLGQPNTGELFF
-	TRBJ2-7	TRBD1	16	TRBV10-2	TGCGCCAGCCTCAGTTTTAGGACAGGGGCCAACTACGAGCAGTACTTC	CASLSFRTGANYEQYF
-	TRBJ2-5	-	15	TRBV4-3	TGCGCCAGCAGCCAAGAGGGCAGGCCCCAAGAGACCCAGTACTTC	CASSQEGRPQETQYF
-	TRBJ1-4	TRBD1	16	TRBV27	TGTGCCAGCAGGCGAAACGCAGGGGGGACTAATGAAAAACTGTTTTTT	CASRRNAGGTNEKLFF
-	TRBJ2-3	TRBD1	16	TRBV19	TGTGCCAGTAGCTCGGCAACCGGGCCCAGGGGGGATACGCAGTATTTT	CASSSATGPRGDTQYF
-	TRBJ2-7	-	13	TRBV28	TGTGCCGGATCCCCCGGCAGGGCCTACGAGCAGTACTTC	CAGSPGRAYEQYF
few	TRBJ2-1	TRBD1	15	TRBV7-3	TGTGCCAGCAGCTTAACGGGACAGCCCCTGAATGAGCAGTTCTTC	CASSLTGQPLNEQFF
-	TRBJ2-3	-	14	TRBV2	TGTGCCAGCAGAGGGGCTACTAGCACAGATACGCAGTATTTT	CASRGATSTDTQYF
-	TRBJ1-5	-	15	TRBV2	TGTGCCAGCCAGACAGCACGGGACATCTCTCGGCCCCAGCATTTT	CASQTARDISRPQHF
-	TRBJ1-5	TRBD1	16	TRBV2	TGTGCCAGCAGTAACACAGGGGCGGCGAGCAATCAGCCCCAGCATTTT	CASSNTGAASNQPQHF
-	TRBJ2-1	-	15	TRBV4-2	TGTGCCAGCAGCCAAGAAACGGGAGCCTACAATGAGCAGTTCTTC	CASSQETGAYNEQFF
-	TRBJ2-4	TRBD2	13	TRBV28	TGTGCCAGCAGTTTTGGGACTAGCGGCCGGGGGTACTTC	CASSFGTSGRGYF
-	TRBJ1-2	-	12	TRBV5-6	TGTGCCAGCAGCCCCGGTGGCTATGGCTACACCTTC	CASSPGGYGYTF
-	TRBJ1-2	-	13	TRBV18	TGTGCCAGCTCAACTCGAGCTAACTATGGCTACACCTTC	CASSTRANYGYTF
-	TRBJ2-3	-	14	TRBV7-9	TGTGCCAGCAGCTTAGCGCGGGGATCAGATACGCAGTATTTT	CASSLARGSDTQYF
-	TRBJ1-4	-	17	TRBV5-5	TGTGCCAGCAGCTTGGGGCAGGGGATTGCAACTAATGAAAAACTGTTTTTT	CASSLGQGIATNEKLFF
-	TRBJ2-1	-	12	TRBV2	TGTGCCAGCGGCCAGGGTGGGAATGAGCAGTTCTTC	CASGQGGNEQFF
-	TRBJ1-5	-	13	TRBV18	TGTGCCAGCTCAGAGGGTTCGGGTCAGCCCCAGCATTTT	CASSEGSGQPQHF
-	TRBJ1-1	-	18	TRBV19	TGTGCCAGTAGTATAGGTTCGGGCAGGGAAGGGATGAACACTGAAGCTTTCTTT	CASSIGSGREGMNTEAFF
-	TRBJ1-3	TRBD1	15	TRBV10-3	TGTGCCATCAGTATGAGACAGGGATCTGGAAACACCATATATTTT	CAISMRQGSGNTIYF
few	TRBJ2-1	TRBD2	15	TRBV19	TGTGCCAGTAGTATTGGTCTAGCGGTTTACAATGAGCAGTTCTTC	CASSIGLAVYNEQFF
-	TRBJ2-2	TRBD1	15	TRBV5-5	TGTGCCAGCAGCTTGTGGACAGGGGATAGCGGGGAGCTGTTTTTT	CASSLWTGDSGELFF
-	TRBJ1-2	TRBD1	16	TRBV7-9	TGTGCCAGCAGTCCGTACGCAGGGGGCGCCGGGTATGGCTACACCTTC	CASSPYAGGAGYGYTF
-	TRBJ2-1	TRBD1	15	TRBV25-1	TGTGCCAGCACAACTTCCGGGACAGCTACCGGTGAGCAGTTCTTC	CASTTSGTATGEQFF
few	TRBJ2-7	-	13	TRBV27	TGTGCCAGCACCCCATTGGGGGCGGGCGAGCAGTACTTC	CASTPLGAGEQYF
few	TRBJ1-1	-	13	TRBV28	TGTGCCAGCAGTTTAAGTGGTGGAAGGGGAGCTTTCTTT	CASSLSGGRGAFF
-	TRBJ2-7	TRBD1	15	TRBV4-3	TGCGCCAGCAGCCAAGATAGGACAGGGGCCCGGGAGCAGTACTTC	CASSQDRTGAREQYF
once	TRBJ1-6	-	14	TRBV5-1	TGCGCCAGCGGACCTGGGAGCGGGAAATCACCCCTCCACTTT	CASGPGSGKSPLHF
-	TRBJ2-7	-	15	TRBV5-1	TGCGCCAGCAACTTAAGGGGGGGGGATAGGGGCGAGCAGTACTTC	CASNLRGGDRGEQYF
-	TRBJ2-7	TRBD1	16	TRBV9	TGTGCCAGCAGCCCTACGACAGGGTCTTCCTCCTACGAGCAGTACTTC	CASSPTTGSSSYEQYF
-	TRBJ2-5	-	14	TRBV2	TGTGCCAGCAGTGATGGGCGCCGGGGGGAGACCCAGTACTTC	CASSDGRRGETQYF
once	TRBJ2-1	-	12	TRBV19	TGTGCCAGTAGGAGCTCCTACAATGAGCAGTTCTTC	CASRSSYNEQFF
-	TRBJ2-5	-	12	TRBV28	TGTGCCAGCAGAATATCAGGGGAGACCCAGTACTTC	CASRISGETQYF
few	TRBJ2-5	TRBD2	11	TRBV6-6	TGTGCCAGCCTAGCGGGGGGTACCCAGTACTTC	CASLAGGTQYF
-	TRBJ1-2	TRBD1	13	TRBV7-2	TGTGCCAGCAGCTTAGAACAGGGGTATGGCTACACCTTC	CASSLEQGYGYTF
-	TRBJ2-7	TRBD2	14	TRBV6-5	TGTGCCAGCAGTTCCCCCGGGGGGGCCTACGAGCAGTACTTC	CASSSPGGAYEQYF
-	TRBJ2-1	TRBD2	17	TRBV4-2	TGTGCCAGCAGCCATCCTACGGGGACTAGGGCCTACAATGAGCAGTTCTTC	CASSHPTGTRAYNEQFF
-	TRBJ1-5	-	14	TRBV5-8	TGTGCCAGCAGCTTGCGGGGAGGCAATCAGCCCCAGCATTTT	CASSLRGGNQPQHF
-	TRBJ2-1	TRBD1	17	TRBV11-1	TGTGCCAGCAGCCGACGAAGGGACAGGGGGGTTTACAATGAGCAGTTCTTC	CASSRRRDRGVYNEQFF
-	TRBJ2-7	-	16	TRBV11-3	TGTGCCAGCAGCTTAGAATGGGGGACACTCTCCTACGAGCAGTACTTC	CASSLEWGTLSYEQYF